What follows are 8 T cell receptor beta chains derived from one specimen sequenced in a study of T cell clonotyping in hematopoietic cell transplantation. The method was immunoSEQ multiplex PCR; TCRdb's version includes in-frame clones alone and lacks a portion of them. The data show 60,000 to 75,000 clones, 85% to 95% seen once. The sample taken for sequencing was peripheral blood mononuclear cells. These receptors were taken from a man aged 50 or older in good health. Some clones in this sample may be carry-over from other donors' samples.

V and J are TRBV11-2 and TRBJ2-1; D is possibly TRBD2 (5 bases). Trimming removed 3 bases at V and 4 bases at J, with 13 bases between. Per the germline V gene, CDR1 is SGHAT and CDR2 is FQNNGV. The CDR3 is 15 amino acids. The CDR3, as DNA: TGTGCCAGCAGCTTTGGACTGGGAGAGTACAATGAGCAGTTCTTC. Residues: CASSFGLGEYNEQFF.

This sequence joins TRBV10-3 and TRBJ2-3; 7 nucleotides agree with TRBD2. This CDR3 region has 18 residues. CDR1 is ENHRY and CDR2 is SYGVKD in the germline V gene. J lost 5 bases, V lost 0 bases, and 14 bases had no gene match. CDR3 DNA: TGTGCCATCAGTGAGTCCGCCCACGCCGTAGCGGGTTTAGATACGCAGTATTTT. The encoded protein is CAISESAHAVAGLDTQYF.

This chain uses TRBV6-1 with TRBJ1-5, with D possibly matching TRBD1 (5 bases). Looked up from germline, CDR1 is MNHNS and CDR2 is SASEGT. This CDR3 comprises 15 residues. Trimming pared 4 bases from V and 2 bases from J, leaving 12 bases between. The CDR3 reads CASSVGTHGNQPQHF. Written as DNA, the CDR3 is TGTGCCAGCAGTGTGGGGACCCATGGCAATCAGCCCCAGCATTTT.

This clone was recorded once. The V and J genes are TRBV7-3 and TRBJ2-1; D gene ambiguous. V gave up 8 bases and J gave up 8 bases, with 19 bases separating them. The CDR3 contains 14 residues. Germline assignment: CDR1 SGHTA and CDR2 FQGTGA. The CDR3: CASGIGSQSDEQFF. CDR3 coding DNA: TGTGCCAGCGGGATAGGTTCCCAGTCGGATGAGCAGTTCTTC.

The CDR3 DNA reads as TGTGCCAGCAGCTTATCTAGCAATCAGCCCCAGCATTTT. This codes for CASSLSSNQPQHF. V and J are TRBV7-3 and TRBJ1-5; D unclear. Per germline, CDR1 SGHTA and CDR2 FQGTGA. V lost 2 bases and J lost 0, with 2 bases in between. This CDR3 comprises 13 residues.

This clone appeared once. V and J are TRBV7-8 and TRBJ2-5; D unclear. Germline V gene data show CDR1 as SGHVS and CDR2 as FQNEAQ. V lost 0 bases, J lost 8 bases, and 13 bases lay in between. CDR3 length equals 14 residues. DNA for the CDR3: TGTGCCAGCAGCTTAGCCGACACATGGCCCACCCAGTACTTC. It translates to CASSLADTWPTQYF.

The chain links TRBV6-6 to TRBJ1-1; 10 positions agree with TRBD1. Germline lookup yields CDR1 MNHNY and CDR2 SVGAGI (reference sequence). The length of the CDR3 is 15 residues. V lost 6 bases to trimming and J lost 3 bases; unmatched junction nucleotides: 7. CDR3 region: CASSGTGVRHTEAFF. CDR3 DNA sequence: TGTGCCAGCAGCGGGACAGGGGTTCGCCACACTGAAGCTTTCTTT.

The gene calls are TRBV6-5 and TRBJ1-1, with a possible D match to TRBD1 (6 bases). Germline assignment: CDR1 MNHEY and CDR2 SVGAGI. The V and J ends lost 8 bases and 8 bases respectively, with 21 bases between them. This CDR3 has 14 amino acids. CDR3 amino acids: CASGTTLPKVEAFF. The CDR3 DNA is TGTGCCAGCGGGACAACCCTGCCGAAGGTCGAAGCTTTCTTT.